These 15 T cell receptor beta chains share one sample of origin, sequenced in a study of T cell responses to AZD1222 COVID-19 vaccine. Assay used: immunoSEQ multiplex PCR; TCRdb lists only in-frame clones, some missing. This table holds 150,000 or so clones, about 85% found once. The sample consisted of peripheral blood, taken on day 0 of AZD1222 vaccination. The source is an adult in good health.

The chain couples TRBV25-1 to TRBJ1-6; the match to TRBD1 covers 8 bases. Germline assignment: CDR1 MGHDK and CDR2 SYGVNS. V was pared by 3 bases and J by 9 bases, with 4 bases of the junction left unmatched. CDR3 length: 14 amino acids. The CDR3 sequence: CASSESGGGSPLHF. The CDR3, as DNA: TGTGCCAGCAGTGAGTCAGGGGGCGGTTCACCCCTCCACTTT.

V is TRBV23-1 and J is TRBJ1-6, with D uncertain. TRBV23-1 is given ORF status, its function remaining uncertain. V was clipped by 0 bases and J by 0 bases, with 9 bases between them. The CDR3 contains 17 residues. In DNA form, the CDR3 reads TGCGCCAGCAGTCAATCTGGTTTTAGCTCCTATAATTCACCCCTCCACTTT. The encoded protein is CASSQSGFSSYNSPLHF.

J is TRBJ2-5 and V is TRBV5-1, with D perhaps TRBD2 (6 bases). The CDR3 is made up of 14 amino acids. V lost 2 bases to trimming and J lost 1 base, with 9 bases between them. Germline V gene sequence: CDR1 SGHRS, CDR2 YFSETQ. DNA for the CDR3: TGCGCCAGCAGCTTACTAGCTTCCCAAGAGACCCAGTACTTC. This codes for CASSLLASQETQYF.

The chain links TRBV5-1 to TRBJ1-2, with 8 nucleotides matching TRBD1. Germline assignment: CDR1 SGHRS and CDR2 YFSETQ. V shed 1 base and J 3 bases; nucleotides not matched to a gene: 11. This CDR3 region has 17 residues. CDR3: CASSLSAGGDFHYGYTF. In nucleotides, the CDR3 is TGCGCCAGCAGCTTGTCGGCAGGGGGCGATTTCCACTATGGCTACACCTTC.

The chain joins TRBV5-1 to TRBJ2-5; D is unresolved. With 0 bases removed from V and 5 bases from J, the gap between germline ends came to 5 bases. From germline, CDR1 is SGHRS and CDR2 YFSETQ. The CDR3 spans 12 residues. CDR3 DNA sequence: TGCGCCAGCAGCTTGGCGTTCGAGACCCAGTACTTC. This translates into CASSLAFETQYF.

The rearrangement joins TRBV3-1 (or the pseudogene TRBV3-2) to TRBJ1-6; 7 nucleotides agree with TRBD1. The V segment lost 3 bases and the J segment 4 bases; nucleotides outside the gene matches: 6. The V gene's germline CDR1 is LGHDT and CDR2 YNNKEL (reference sequence). The CDR3 runs 16 residues. The CDR3 loop reads CASSQRGQQYNSPLHF. CDR3 sequence (DNA): TGTGCCAGCAGCCAGCGGGGACAGCAATATAATTCACCCCTCCACTTT.

CDR3 sequence (DNA): TGTGCCAGCAGTCGATCACGGGGAGGCTATGGCTACACCTTC. This codes for CASSRSRGGYGYTF. V and J are TRBV28 and TRBJ1-2; D unclear. The CDR3 is 14 amino acids. The ends were cut back, 5 bases at V and 4 bases at J, with 14 bases in the middle. Germline CDR1 reads MDHEN; CDR2 reads SYDVKM.

The J gene is TRBJ1-5, the V gene TRBV12-3 or TRBV12-4, with a weak D call TRBD1 (5 bases). CDR3 length: 13 amino acids. Trimming removed 8 bases from V and 2 bases from J, with 10 bases in between. The CDR3: CASYGGGNQPQHF. CDR3 coding DNA: TGTGCCAGCTACGGGGGTGGCAATCAGCCCCAGCATTTT.

The J gene is TRBJ1-6, the V gene TRBV10-2, with 8 positions matching TRBD1. Germline values: CDR1 WSHSY, CDR2 SAAADI. This CDR3 contains 15 residues. With 6 bases clipped from V and 8 bases from J, the junction kept 9 bases outside the gene matches. The CDR3 DNA sequence: TGCGCCAGCAGCCTCGGACAGGGCGTTGATTCACCCCTCCACTTT. Its translation: CASSLGQGVDSPLHF.

The sample holds a few counts of this clone. The chain joins TRBV7-3 to TRBJ2-2; either TRBD1 or TRBD2 may fit D (5 bases each). V lost 1 base to trimming and J lost 2 bases, with 11 bases between them. Germline V gene data show CDR1 as SGHTA and CDR2 as FQGTGA. CDR3 size: 16 residues. The DNA for the CDR3 is TGTGCCAGCAGCTTAATAGCGACAGCAAACACCGGGGAGCTGTTTTTT. It specifies CASSLIATANTGELFF. Combining the CDR3 with reference TRBV7-3 and TRBJ2-2 gives the whole variable domain GAGVSQTPSNKVTEKGKYVELRCDPISGHTALYWYRQSLGQGPEFLIYFQGTGAADDSGLPNDRFFAVRPEGSVSTLKIQRTERGDSAVYLCASSLIATANTGELFFGEGSRLTVL.

This chain joins TRBV7-6 and TRBJ2-5, with a possible D match to TRBD1 (6 bases). The CDR3 extends over 16 amino acids. Germline assignment: CDR1 SGHVS and CDR2 FNYEAQ. The ends were cut back, 5 bases at V and 4 bases at J, with 20 bases in the middle. The CDR3 sequence: CASSRPGTARGETQYF. In DNA, the CDR3 is TGTGCCAGCAGCCGCCCCGGGACGGCCAGGGGAGAGACCCAGTACTTC. The variable domain in full, with the rest retrieved from reference TRBV7-6 and TRBJ2-5, is GAGVSQSPRYKVTKRGQDVALRCDPISGHVSLYWYRQALGQGPEFLTYFNYEAQQDKSGLPNDRFSAERPEGSISTLTIQRTEQRDSAMYRCASSRPGTARGETQYFGPGTRLLVL.

This clone was detected once. The V and J genes are TRBV18 and TRBJ2-1; TRBD2 agrees at 12 bases. Per germline, CDR1 KGHSH and CDR2 LQKENI. Trimming took 1 base from V and 2 from J; bases not matched to a gene: 9. This CDR3 is 19 amino acids long. The CDR3: CASSPRSSGGALTYNEQFF. The CDR3 nucleotides read TGTGCCAGCTCACCACGGTCTAGCGGGGGGGCCCTAACCTACAATGAGCAGTTCTTC.

V gene TRBV2 combines with J gene TRBJ1-1, with D unresolved. Trimming cost V 2 bases and J 1 base, with 8 bases left between them. This CDR3 has 14 amino acids. Germline assignment: CDR1 SNHLY and CDR2 FYNNEI. This CDR3 is CASSEFWKNTEAFF. The CDR3 nucleotides are TGTGCCAGCAGTGAATTCTGGAAGAACACTGAAGCTTTCTTT.

The chain recombines TRBV15 with TRBJ1-1; no firm D call. Trimming cost V 4 bases and J 1 base, with 7 bases left between them. The CDR3 covers 13 residues. CDR1 is LNHNV and CDR2 is YYDKDF in the germline V gene (reference sequence). CDR3: CATSTGRNTEAFF. CDR3 bases: TGTGCCACCAGCACAGGACGGAACACTGAAGCTTTCTTT.

The gene calls are TRBV5-6 and TRBJ1-5; D call uncertain. Trimming removed 4 bases at V and 0 bases at J, with 5 bases between. Germline CDR1 and CDR2: SGHDT and YYEEEE. The CDR3 is 13 amino acids. CDR3 residues: CASSRDSNQPQHF. CDR3 nucleotide sequence: TGTGCCAGCAGCAGGGATAGCAATCAGCCCCAGCATTTT.